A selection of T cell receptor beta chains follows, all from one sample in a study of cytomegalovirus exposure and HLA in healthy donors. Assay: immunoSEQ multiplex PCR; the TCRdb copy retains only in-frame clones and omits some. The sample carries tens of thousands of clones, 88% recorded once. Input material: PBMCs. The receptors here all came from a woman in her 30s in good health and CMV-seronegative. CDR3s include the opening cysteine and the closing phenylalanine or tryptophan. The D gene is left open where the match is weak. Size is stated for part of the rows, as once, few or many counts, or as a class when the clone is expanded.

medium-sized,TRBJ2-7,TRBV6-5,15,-,TGTGCCAGCAGTTACGATAGTGGGGCCCTCTACGAGCAGTACTTC,CASSYDSGALYEQYF
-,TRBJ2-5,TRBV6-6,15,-,TGTGCCAGCAGCGCTGGACAGAGTTACCAAGAGACCCAGTACTTC,CASSAGQSYQETQYF
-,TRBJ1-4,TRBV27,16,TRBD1,TGTGCCAGCACCTCTAGGATGGGGACAGTTAATGAAAAACTGTTTTTT,CASTSRMGTVNEKLFF
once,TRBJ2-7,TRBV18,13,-,TGTGCCAGCTCAACCTCATCTCGGTACGAGCAGTACTTC,CASSTSSRYEQYF
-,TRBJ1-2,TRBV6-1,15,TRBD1,TGTGCCAGCAGTGAAGCCCTCAGGGGGCTGAGTGGCTACACCTTC,CASSEALRGLSGYTF
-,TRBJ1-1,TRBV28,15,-,TGTGCCAGCAGTCCCCTCGACAGCGGGCTTAGGGGAGCTTTCTTT,CASSPLDSGLRGAFF
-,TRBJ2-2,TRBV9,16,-,TGTGCCAGCAGCCCCCCGTCTGGGAGATTCACCGGGGAGCTGTTTTTT,CASSPPSGRFTGELFF
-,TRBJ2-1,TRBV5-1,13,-,TGCGCCAGCAGCTTGGACTATTACAATGAGCAGTTCTTC,CASSLDYYNEQFF
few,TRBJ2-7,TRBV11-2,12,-,TGTGCCAGCAGCTTAGGGAGCTACGAGCAGTACTTC,CASSLGSYEQYF
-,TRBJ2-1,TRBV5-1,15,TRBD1,TGCGCCAGCAGCTTGGAAGGACAGGGGGCCTATGAGCAGTTCTTC,CASSLEGQGAYEQFF
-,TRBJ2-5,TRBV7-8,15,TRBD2,TGTGCCAGCAGCTTTAGCGGGGCACGGGAAGAGACCCAGTACTTC,CASSFSGAREETQYF
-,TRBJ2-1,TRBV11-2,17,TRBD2,TGTGCCAGCAGCTTAGACGGGAGCGGGAGGGGCTACAATGAGCAGTTCTTC,CASSLDGSGRGYNEQFF
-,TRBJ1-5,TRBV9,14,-,TGTGCCAGCAGCGCGGGGGGAGGGGATCAGCCCCAGCATTTT,CASSAGGGDQPQHF
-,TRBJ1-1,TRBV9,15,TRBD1,TGTGCCAGCAGCGTAGGTGGGACAGGGAGCACTGAAGCTTTCTTT,CASSVGGTGSTEAFF
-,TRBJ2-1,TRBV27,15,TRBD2,TGTGCCAGCAGTAAACTAGCGGGGCCCGGGGGGGAGCAGTTCTTC,CASSKLAGPGGEQFF
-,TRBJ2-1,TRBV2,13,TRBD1,TGTGCCCAGGACAGGGTGGATTGGGGCGGGCAGTTCTTC,CAQDRVDWGGQFF
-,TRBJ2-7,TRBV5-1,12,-,TGCGCCAGCAGCTTAACGAGCTACGAGCAGTACTTC,CASSLTSYEQYF
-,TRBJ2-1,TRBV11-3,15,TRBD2,TGTGCCAGCAGCACCACGACTAGCAACTACAATGAGCAGTTCTTC,CASSTTTSNYNEQFF
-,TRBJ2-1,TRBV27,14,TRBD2,TGTGCCAGCAGTGCGGGAGTCTCCTACAATGAGCAGTTCTTC,CASSAGVSYNEQFF
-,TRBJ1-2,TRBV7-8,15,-,TGTGCCAGCAGCTCCAGGGGTGGGCTTAACTATGGCTACACCTTC,CASSSRGGLNYGYTF
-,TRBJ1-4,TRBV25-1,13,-,TGTGCCAGCAGTGCCTCCTACGGGGAAAAACTGTTTTTT,CASSASYGEKLFF
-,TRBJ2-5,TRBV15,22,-,TGTGCCACCAGCATCACCCCGGAAACAGGGCTGGCTCGGGCCCCGGAACAAGAGACCCAGTACTTC,CATSITPETGLARAPEQETQYF
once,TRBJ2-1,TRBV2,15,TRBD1,TGTGCCAGCATTGCGGACAGGGAGTTAGATAATGAGCAGTTCTTC,CASIADRELDNEQFF
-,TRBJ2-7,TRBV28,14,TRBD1,TGTGCCAGCAGTTGGACAGGGAGAGCCTACGAGCAGTACTTC,CASSWTGRAYEQYF
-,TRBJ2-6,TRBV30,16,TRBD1,TGTGCCTGTCGGACAGGGGGCATCTCTGGGGCCAACGTCCTGACTTTC,CACRTGGISGANVLTF
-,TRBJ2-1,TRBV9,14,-,TGTGCCAGCAGCGTAGCTGACAAGCCCAATGAGCAGTTCTTC,CASSVADKPNEQFF
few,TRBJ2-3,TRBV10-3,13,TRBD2,TGTGCCATCTCGGGACTAGCGACGGATACGCAGTATTTT,CAISGLATDTQYF
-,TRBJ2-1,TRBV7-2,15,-,TGTGCCAGCAGCTTAGGTACCTACTCCTACAATGAGCAGTTCTTC,CASSLGTYSYNEQFF
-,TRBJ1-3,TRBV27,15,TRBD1,TGTGCCAGCCGGGGACAGGGGTACTCTGGAAACACCATATATTTT,CASRGQGYSGNTIYF
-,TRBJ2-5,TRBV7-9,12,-,TGTGCCAGCAGCCCGCACAGCTTAGCCCAGTACTTC,CASSPHSLAQYF
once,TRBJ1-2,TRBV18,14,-,TGTGCCAGCTCACCGTCCAGAGACTCCTATGGCTACACCTTC,CASSPSRDSYGYTF
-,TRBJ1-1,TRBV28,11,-,TGTGCCAGCAGTTTATTTCCAAAAGCTTTCTTT,CASSLFPKAFF
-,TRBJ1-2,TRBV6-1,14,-,TGTGCCAGCAGGAGAAAGTACAGGGATTATGGCTACACCTTC,CASRRKYRDYGYTF
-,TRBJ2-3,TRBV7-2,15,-,TGTGCCAGCAGCTCCAGTGGGGGGAGCGCAGATACGCAGTATTTT,CASSSSGGSADTQYF
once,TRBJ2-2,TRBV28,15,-,TGTGCCAGCAGTCCTCCAACGGGGAACACCGGGGAGCTGTTTTTT,CASSPPTGNTGELFF
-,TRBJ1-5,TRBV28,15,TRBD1,TGTGCCAGCAGTTTATTGAGACAGGGGAGTCAGCCCCAGCATTTT,CASSLLRQGSQPQHF
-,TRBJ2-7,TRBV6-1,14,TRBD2,TGTGCCAGCAGATACCGGGACTACTCCTACGAGCAGTACTTC,CASRYRDYSYEQYF
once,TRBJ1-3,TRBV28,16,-,TGTGCCAGCAGTTTAGCCTCAGGAAGCTCTGGAAACACCATATATTTT,CASSLASGSSGNTIYF
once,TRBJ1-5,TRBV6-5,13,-,TGTGCCAGCAGTTACATCGGGAATCAGCCCCAGCATTTT,CASSYIGNQPQHF
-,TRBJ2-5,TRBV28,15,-,TGTGCCAGCAGGGAGAGCGCGCGGGGAAAAGAGACCCAGTACTTC,CASRESARGKETQYF
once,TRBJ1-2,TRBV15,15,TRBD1,TGTGCCACCAGCCTGCTACGGACAGGAGCAAATGGCTACACCTTC,CATSLLRTGANGYTF
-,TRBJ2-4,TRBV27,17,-,TGTGCCAGCAGTTTAGGGTTTGGAGGGCAGGGAAAAAACATTCAGTACTTC,CASSLGFGGQGKNIQYF
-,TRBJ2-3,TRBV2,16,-,TGTGCCAGAACCGCGGGTTTTCGGCCCAGCACAGATACGCAGTATTTT,CARTAGFRPSTDTQYF
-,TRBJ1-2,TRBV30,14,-,TGTGCCTGGAGTGCCCCGGGACATAGCTATGGCTACACCTTC,CAWSAPGHSYGYTF
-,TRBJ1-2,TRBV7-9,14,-,TGTGCCAGCAGCCCTCGGTATCGGAACTATGGCTACACCTTC,CASSPRYRNYGYTF
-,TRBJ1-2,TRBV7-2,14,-,TGTGCCAGCAGCGCGACAGGACTTAGCTATGGCTACACCTTC,CASSATGLSYGYTF
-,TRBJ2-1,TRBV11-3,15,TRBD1,TGCGCCAGCAGCTTCAACAGGGGGCCCTACAATGAGCAGTTCTTC,CASSFNRGPYNEQFF